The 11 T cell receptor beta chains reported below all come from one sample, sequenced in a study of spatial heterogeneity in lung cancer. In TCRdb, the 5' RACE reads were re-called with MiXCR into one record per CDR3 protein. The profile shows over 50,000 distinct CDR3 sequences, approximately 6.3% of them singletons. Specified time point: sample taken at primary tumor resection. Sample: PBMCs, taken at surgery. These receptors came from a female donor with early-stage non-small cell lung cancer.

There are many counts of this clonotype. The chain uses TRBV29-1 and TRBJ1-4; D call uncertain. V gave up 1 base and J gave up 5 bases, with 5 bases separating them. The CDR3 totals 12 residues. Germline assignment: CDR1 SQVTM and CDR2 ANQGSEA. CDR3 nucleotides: TGCAGCGTTGAAGGCGGGAATGAAAAACTGTTTTTT. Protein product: CSVEGGNEKLFF.

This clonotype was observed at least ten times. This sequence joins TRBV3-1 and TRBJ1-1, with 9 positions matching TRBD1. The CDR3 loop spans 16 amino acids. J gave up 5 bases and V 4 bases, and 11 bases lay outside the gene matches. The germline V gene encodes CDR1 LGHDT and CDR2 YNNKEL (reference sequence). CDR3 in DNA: TGTGCCAGCAGCCGTGGACAGGGGCCATTCGGTACTGAAGCTTTCTTT. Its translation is CASSRGQGPFGTEAFF.

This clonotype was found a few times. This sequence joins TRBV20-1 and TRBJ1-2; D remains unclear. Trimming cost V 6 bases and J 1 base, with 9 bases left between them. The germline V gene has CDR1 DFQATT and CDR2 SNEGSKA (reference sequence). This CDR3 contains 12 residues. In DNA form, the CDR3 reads TGCAGTGCCGTTCACAGTAACTATGGCTACACCTTC. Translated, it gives CSAVHSNYGYTF.

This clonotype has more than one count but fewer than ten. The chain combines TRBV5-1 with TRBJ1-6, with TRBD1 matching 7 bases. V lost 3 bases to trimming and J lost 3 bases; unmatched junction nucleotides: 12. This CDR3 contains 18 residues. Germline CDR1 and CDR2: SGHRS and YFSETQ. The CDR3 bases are TGCGCCAGCAGCTCATATGGACAGGACCCAATCTATAATTCACCCCTCCACTTT. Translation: CASSSYGQDPIYNSPLHF.

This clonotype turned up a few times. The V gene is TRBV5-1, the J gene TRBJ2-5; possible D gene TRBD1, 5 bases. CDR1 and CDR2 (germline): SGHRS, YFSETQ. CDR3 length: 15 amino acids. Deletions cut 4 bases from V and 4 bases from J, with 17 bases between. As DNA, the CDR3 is TGCGCCAGCAGCACAAACACCCCCCAGGGAGAGACCCAGTACTTC. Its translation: CASSTNTPQGETQYF.

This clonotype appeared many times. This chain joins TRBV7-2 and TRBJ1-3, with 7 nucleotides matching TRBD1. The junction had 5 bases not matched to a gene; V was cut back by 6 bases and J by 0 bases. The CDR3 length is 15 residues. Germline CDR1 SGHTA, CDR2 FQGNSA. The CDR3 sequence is CASRFNRGSGNTIYF. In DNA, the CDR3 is TGTGCCAGCAGGTTTAACAGGGGCTCTGGAAACACCATATATTTT.

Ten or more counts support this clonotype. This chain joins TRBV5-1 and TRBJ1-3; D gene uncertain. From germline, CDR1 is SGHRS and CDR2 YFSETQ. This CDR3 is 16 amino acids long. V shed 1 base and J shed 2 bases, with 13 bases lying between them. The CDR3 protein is CASSLSTADAGNTIYF. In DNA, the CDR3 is TGCGCCAGCAGCTTGAGCACAGCGGACGCTGGAAACACCATATATTTT.

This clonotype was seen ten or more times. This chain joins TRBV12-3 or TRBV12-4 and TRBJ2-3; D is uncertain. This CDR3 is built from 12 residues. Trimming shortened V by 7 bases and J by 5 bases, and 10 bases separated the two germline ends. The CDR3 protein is CASNSARDTQYF. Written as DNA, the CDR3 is TGTGCCAGCAACTCAGCTAGAGATACGCAGTATTTT.

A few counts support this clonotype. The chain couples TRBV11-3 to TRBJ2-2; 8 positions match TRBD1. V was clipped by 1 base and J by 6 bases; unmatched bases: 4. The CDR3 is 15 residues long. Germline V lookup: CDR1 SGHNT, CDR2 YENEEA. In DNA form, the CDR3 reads TGTGCCAGCAGCTTAGGGACAGGGTGGTCCGGGGAGCTGTTTTTT. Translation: CASSLGTGWSGELFF.

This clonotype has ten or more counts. CDR3 DNA sequence: TGTGCCATCAGCCTACTAGGTTTGGGGAATGAGCAGTTCTTC. It yields the protein CAISLLGLGNEQFF. J is TRBJ2-1 and V is TRBV10-3, with D maybe TRBD2 (5 bases). Trimming took off 6 bases at V and 7 bases at J, with 16 bases between the two ends. The CDR3 has 14 residues. Germline CDR1 is ENHRY and CDR2 is SYGVKD.

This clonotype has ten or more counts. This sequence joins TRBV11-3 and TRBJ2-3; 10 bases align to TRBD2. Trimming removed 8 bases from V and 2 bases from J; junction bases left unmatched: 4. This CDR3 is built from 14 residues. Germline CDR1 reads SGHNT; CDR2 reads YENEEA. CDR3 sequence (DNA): TGTGCCAGCGGGGGACTAGCGAACACAGATACGCAGTATTTT. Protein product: CASGGLANTDTQYF.